The rows below give T cell receptor beta chains drawn from one sample of a study of blood T cells in healthy people across ages. TCRdb ran MiXCR on the 5' RACE reads and lists one entry per CDR3 protein. The data show about a million distinct CDR3 sequences, with around 46% seen just once and over 10% held by the top ten. Sequencing was done on a sample of blood. These receptors were obtained from a man aged 25-45 years in good health. CDR3s include the opening cysteine and the closing phenylalanine or tryptophan. The D gene is left open where the match is weak. Part of the rows lack a size; the others show once, few, many or a class for expanded clones.

v_gene: TRBV10-3; abundance: -; d_gene: TRBD1; j_gene: TRBJ2-3; CDR3aa: CAISRYKDRGSPDTQYF; CDR3nt: TGTGCCATCAGCCGGTACAAGGACAGGGGGTCGCCAGATACGCAGTATTTT
v_gene: TRBV20-1; abundance: few; d_gene: TRBD2; j_gene: TRBJ2-7; CDR3aa: CSAKREGLFSYEQYF; CDR3nt: TGCAGTGCTAAGAGGGAGGGTTTGTTCTCCTACGAGCAGTACTTC
v_gene: TRBV11-2; abundance: -; d_gene: -; j_gene: TRBJ1-6; CDR3aa: CASSLVGGGRSPLHF; CDR3nt: TGTGCCAGCAGCTTAGTTGGAGGGGGACGGTCACCCCTCCACTTT
v_gene: TRBV20-1; abundance: -; d_gene: TRBD1; j_gene: TRBJ1-4; CDR3aa: CSAPSGQGIVNEKLFF; CDR3nt: TGCAGTGCTCCCTCGGGACAGGGCATAGTTAATGAAAAACTGTTTTTT
v_gene: TRBV4-2; abundance: -; d_gene: -; j_gene: TRBJ2-3; CDR3aa: CASSQVVRGFITDTQYF; CDR3nt: TGTGCCAGCAGCCAAGTAGTGCGGGGATTTATCACAGATACGCAGTATTTT
v_gene: TRBV7-2; abundance: many; d_gene: TRBD1; j_gene: TRBJ2-7; CDR3aa: CASSLGGGLGIAYEQYF; CDR3nt: TGTGCCAGCAGCTTAGGAGGGGGCCTTGGTATAGCCTACGAGCAGTACTTC
v_gene: TRBV12-3/TRBV12-4; abundance: -; d_gene: -; j_gene: TRBJ1-1; CDR3aa: CASSHVNMNTEAFF; CDR3nt: TGTGCCAGCAGCCACGTGAACATGAACACTGAAGCTTTCTTT
v_gene: TRBV11-2; abundance: -; d_gene: -; j_gene: TRBJ2-3; CDR3aa: CASSYYTVGTDTQYF; CDR3nt: TGTGCCAGCAGCTACTACACCGTTGGCACAGATACGCAGTATTTT
v_gene: TRBV5-1; abundance: few; d_gene: -; j_gene: TRBJ2-1; CDR3aa: CASGLVEDYNEQFF; CDR3nt: TGCGCCAGCGGCCTCGTTGAGGACTACAATGAGCAGTTCTTC
v_gene: TRBV21-1; abundance: -; d_gene: -; j_gene: TRBJ2-7; CDR3aa: CASSKALGGCEQYF; CDR3nt: TGTGCCAGCAGCAAAGCGCTCGGAGGGTGCGAGCAGTACTTC
v_gene: TRBV3-1; abundance: few; d_gene: -; j_gene: TRBJ2-3; CDR3aa: CASSQGLARQRLDTQYF; CDR3nt: TGTGCCAGCAGCCAAGGCCTAGCTAGGCAGCGGTTGGATACGCAGTATTTT
v_gene: TRBV6-5; abundance: -; d_gene: -; j_gene: TRBJ2-1; CDR3aa: CASSPASSVYNEQFF; CDR3nt: TGTGCCAGCAGTCCTGCTTCTAGCGTTTACAATGAGCAGTTCTTC
v_gene: TRBV14; abundance: -; d_gene: -; j_gene: TRBJ2-5; CDR3aa: CASSQDVLGLNEQYF; CDR3nt: TGTGCCAGCAGCCAAGATGTGTTGGGATTGAATGAGCAGTACTTC